This TCR beta chain was profiled in a study of cytotoxic CD8 clonotypes in ibrutinib-treated CLL (dated by TCRdb to 2020 to 2023). About the full investigation: In this cohort, approximately 15 patients were treatment-naive and approximately 10 were relapsed/refractory, while 17 to 18 had unmutated IGHV. The response samples were drawn at a median of approximately 11 months into treatment, with a range of about 6 to 40 months. Of the approximately 87 people in the trial, 25 to 30 had longitudinal samples available. Responses were partial in about 25 patients and complete in 2; after median 68 months follow-up, about 14 stayed in remission and some twelve progressed. Every remission and progressive disease sample was obtained while ibrutinib was still being received by the patients. On average, each sample yielded about 250,000 productive templates and tens of thousands of productive rearrangements. Cryopreserved peripheral blood mononuclear cells were obtained prior to treatment, at the time of response, and at either disease progression or sustained remission. Overall study results and their limits: At baseline, clonality was higher than in age-matched healthy donors and showed a strong correlation with circulating CD8+ T-cell counts. An increase in clonality was observed at ibrutinib response, with clonality remaining stable during sustained remission and falling back toward baseline at progression. Public clonotypes were rare and either shrank or stayed stable during treatment, and the rise in clonality at ibrutinib response reflected expansion of private clonotypes. Lymph node repertoires were not examined, and the timing of sampling was not matched between patients in sustained remission and those whose disease progressed.

The germline V end is reduced by 4 bases and the J end by 6 bases; junction bases left unmatched: 8. CDR1 is given as SGHTA and CDR2 as FQGTGA, both from the germline V gene. The CDR3 holds 15 amino acids from the cysteine to the phenylalanine. The retained sequence is limited to the CDR3, 45 bases, with the frame set at the first base. Each clonotype received, on average, around 10x coverage in deep resolution sequencing performed on a MiSeq, where the target depth lay between 1 in 1 million and 1 in 200,000 T cells. The immunoSEQ hsTCRB Kit was used to generate TCR beta libraries. The published analysis was carried out like this. Data were analyzed with ImmunoSEQ Data Assistant and ImmunoSEQ Analyzer, with V, D and J genes assigned per IMGT definitions. Clonality, with values ranging from 0 to 1, was calculated as one minus the normalized Shannon entropy of productive rearrangement frequencies. Only overrepresented clonotypes making up at least 0.05% of each patient's repertoire were included in the public clonotype analysis. Roughly 12 age-matched healthy donor repertoires from immuneACCESS were used as controls for clonality. Held by TCRdb, this immuneACCESS table contains in-frame sequences only and omits some clones. Under half of the omission traces to an unresolved V gene where checked; the cause of the rest is unknown. The DNA was the basis for D and trimming; V, J and clone size are from that table. This sample lists roughly 250,000 clones; under 75% were detected once. The ten biggest clones cover about 16% of the sample.

A note on this clone: Its antigen is still unknown. Base qualities were left out, and no much larger clone turns up one base away.

Read against the paper, the sample's time point label means: around 2 years on ibrutinib. For TCR beta library preparation, approximately 2 micrograms of genomic DNA were isolated from cryopreserved PBMCs. Longitudinal blood samples from CLL patients receiving ibrutinib monotherapy were subjected to high-throughput TCR beta sequencing. Patients were enrolled in a phase 2 open-label single-center ibrutinib monotherapy trial. The sequencing here drew on PBMCs, taken after 24 months of ibrutinib treatment. This receptor was taken from a human donor with chronic lymphocytic leukemia. The sequence is built from TRBV7-3 and TRBJ2-1; 8 bases in the junction line up with TRBD2. The DNA sequence follows: TGTGCCAGCAGCTCAAGGGGGACTAGAGTCAATGAGCAGTTCTTC. The translation is CASSSRGTRVNEQFF.